Each of the 20 T cell receptor beta chains below was sequenced from the same sample in a study of T cell responses to AZD1222 COVID-19 vaccine. Assay used: immunoSEQ multiplex PCR; TCRdb lists only in-frame clones, some missing. This sample has 110,000 to 150,000 clones, with more than 70% found just once. The material sequenced was peripheral blood, taken 28 days after the second AZD1222 dose. The receptors originated from an adult who received the AZD1222 COVID-19 vaccine.

The V call is TRBV11-3, the J call TRBJ2-2, with D possibly being TRBD2 (6 bases). Trimming shortened V by 6 bases and J by 6 bases, and 11 bases separated the two germline ends. Germline V gene data show CDR1 as SGHNT and CDR2 as YENEEA. The CDR3 contains 13 residues. The DNA of the CDR3 is TGTGCCAGCAGGCCCGGGGGTTCCGGGGAGCTGTTTTTT. Its translation is CASRPGGSGELFF.

The chain uses TRBV10-1 and TRBJ1-1; a weak D match, TRBD1 (5 bases). Trimming took 2 bases from V and 1 from J, leaving 11 bases between them. The CDR3 loop spans 15 amino acids. Germline lookup yields CDR1 WNHNN and CDR2 SYGVQD (reference sequence). This CDR3 reads CASSEHWGKNTEAFF. As DNA, the CDR3 is TGCGCCAGCAGTGAGCATTGGGGGAAGAACACTGAAGCTTTCTTT.

CDR3 sequence reads: CARTPSQQPTNYGYTF. CDR3 DNA: TGTGCCAGGACACCTTCACAACAGCCTACTAACTATGGCTACACCTTC. The V and J genes are TRBV19 and TRBJ1-2; D not certain. Trimming left V 9 bases short and J 0 bases short, with 20 bases between. Germline lookup yields CDR1 LNHDA and CDR2 SQIVND (reference sequence). The CDR3 is 16 residues long.

The chain couples TRBV27 to TRBJ2-7; TRBD2 matches at 10 bases. V shed 5 bases, J shed 3 bases, and the junction held 10 bases outside the gene matches. CDR1 and CDR2 (germline): MNHEY, SMNVEV (reference sequence). The CDR3 spans 16 residues. CDR3 sequence (DNA): TGTGCCAGCAGTCCCCGGGCTAGCGGGAGAGGCTACGAGCAGTACTTC. Its translation is CASSPRASGRGYEQYF.

This chain uses TRBV5-6 with TRBJ1-4, with D perhaps matching TRBD1 (5 bases). CDR3 length: 16 residues. V dropped 4 bases and J dropped 4 bases, with 17 bases sitting between them. Germline CDR1 is SGHDT and CDR2 is YYEEEE. CDR3 amino acids: CASSPTTGPLNEKLFF. The CDR3 DNA is TGTGCCAGCAGCCCCACAACGGGACCACTTAATGAAAAACTGTTTTTT. The entire variable domain, with the rest obtained from reference TRBV5-6 and TRBJ1-4, is as follows: DAGVTQSPTHLIKTRGQQVTLRCSPKSGHDTVSWYQQALGQGPQFIFQYYEEEERQRGNFPDRFSGHQFPNYSSELNVNALLLGDSALYLCASSPTTGPLNEKLFFGSGTQLSVL.

The chain combines TRBV7-3 with TRBJ1-4; D remains ambiguous. With 5 bases removed from V and 8 bases from J, the gap between germline ends came to 21 bases. This CDR3 is built from 16 residues. Germline V gene sequence: CDR1 SGHTA, CDR2 FQGTGA. The CDR3 DNA follows: TGTGCCAGCAGCGAAGGCGCTAGCCTGTTAAGGGAAAAACTGTTTTTT. This gives the protein CASSEGASLLREKLFF.

The rearrangement joins TRBV5-4 to TRBJ2-5; TRBD1 matches 8 bases. CDR3 length: 13 amino acids. The junction had 1 base not matched to a gene; V was cut back by 2 bases and J by 4 bases. Germline lookup yields CDR1 SGHNT and CDR2 YYREEE (reference sequence). The CDR3, as DNA: TGTGCCAGCAGCTTCGGACAGGGAGAGACCCAGTACTTC. Translated, it gives CASSFGQGETQYF. The full variable domain, its missing parts supplied by reference TRBV5-4 and TRBJ2-5, is ETGVTQSPTHLIKTRGQQVTLRCSSQSGHNTVSWYQQALGQGPQFIFQYYREEENGRGNFPPRFSGLQFPNYSSELNVNALELDDSALYLCASSFGQGETQYFGPGTRLLVL.

The chain recombines TRBV5-1 with TRBJ2-3; 10 nucleotides align to TRBD2. The V gene's germline CDR1 is SGHRS and CDR2 YFSETQ. V lost 4 bases, J lost 2 bases, and 13 bases stayed unmatched. The CDR3 covers 18 residues. This chain's CDR3 is CASSGGMSGRAFTDTQYF. CDR3 sequence (DNA): TGCGCCAGCAGCGGGGGGATGAGCGGGAGGGCTTTCACAGATACGCAGTATTTT.

The V and J genes are TRBV4-3 and TRBJ2-7, with D perhaps TRBD1 (6 bases). Trimming shortened V by 2 bases and J by 4 bases, and 12 bases separated the two germline ends. Per the germline V gene, CDR1 is LGHNA and CDR2 is YSLEER. The CDR3 is 14 residues long. The DNA for the CDR3 is TGCGCCAGCAGCCAAACAGGGTCGGGGTACGAGCAGTACTTC. Translating it yields CASSQTGSGYEQYF.

The gene calls are TRBV21-1 and TRBJ1-5; the table's D call, TRBD1, has no DNA check behind it. TRBV21-1 is described as a pseudogene. CDR3 length equals 13 residues. CDR3 amino acids: CASSFSVCQPQHF. Written as DNA, the CDR3 is TGTGCCAGCAGCTTCTCAGTCTGTCAGCCCCAGCATTTT.

For this clone: At one of its ends the junction is not consistent with the germline gene, which may arise from a read error. The chain employs TRBV7-7 and TRBJ2-5; 9 nucleotides align to TRBD1. CDR3 length: 17 amino acids. Germline V lookup: CDR1 SSHAT, CDR2 FNYEAQ (reference sequence). The CDR3 nucleotides are TGTGCTAGCAGCTTAGCCACCGGGACAGGGTTTAAAGAGACCCAGTACTTC. It yields the protein CASSLATGTGFKETQYF.

This sequence joins TRBV10-2 and TRBJ1-2; 7 nucleotides agree with TRBD1. The CDR3 extends over 12 amino acids. Germline V CDR1 and CDR2: WSHSY, SAAADI. Germline trimming cut 8 bases from V and 6 bases from J; bases unmatched to any gene: 6. The CDR3 nucleotides are TGCGCCAGCGCCGGACAGGACAATGGCTACACCTTC. This gives the protein CASAGQDNGYTF.

The V and J genes are TRBV11-2 and TRBJ2-7, with TRBD1 as a possible D gene (5 bases). Germline CDR1 and CDR2: SGHAT and FQNNGV. The germline V and J ends were trimmed by 2 bases and 0 bases, with 11 bases remaining between them. The CDR3 is made up of 15 amino acids. The CDR3 coding sequence is TGTGCCAGCAGCTTAACTGGGGCCTACTCCTACGAGCAGTACTTC. This encodes CASSLTGAYSYEQYF.

In this sample, this clone turned up once. The chain recombines TRBV29-1 with TRBJ1-2, with D maybe TRBD1 (6 bases). V was pared by 5 bases and J by 8 bases, with 15 bases between. This CDR3 is 12 amino acids long. CDR1 is SQVTM and CDR2 is ANQGSEA in the germline V gene. The CDR3 sequence: CSVPRGGGGYTF. DNA of the CDR3: TGCAGCGTTCCCCGAGGGGGGGGAGGCTACACCTTC.

V and J are TRBV6-2 or TRBV6-3 and TRBJ1-2; D might be TRBD1 (5 bases). The CDR3 has 13 residues. Deletions cut 5 bases from V and 3 bases from J, with 10 bases between. The germline V gene encodes CDR1 MNHEY and CDR2 SVGEGT. The CDR3 is CASSQGGDYGYTF. The CDR3, as DNA: TGTGCCAGCAGTCAGGGAGGCGACTATGGCTACACCTTC.

This clone was counted a few times. The V and J genes are TRBV28 and TRBJ1-6, with D hard to call. In germline, CDR1 is MDHEN, CDR2 SYDVKM. This CDR3 comprises 15 residues. With 5 bases removed from V and 7 bases from J, the gap between germline ends came to 15 bases. CDR3 nucleotide sequence: TGTGCCAGCAGTCCGACGCGCCAGTACAATTCACCCCTCCACTTT. Amino acid sequence: CASSPTRQYNSPLHF.

The chain is built from TRBV6-5 and TRBJ1-1; possibly TRBD1 for D (6 bases). The germline V gene has CDR1 MNHEY and CDR2 SVGAGI. The V and J ends lost 0 bases and 5 bases respectively, with 7 bases between them. The CDR3 totals 13 residues. CDR3 residues: CASSYSGGTEAFF. In DNA form, the CDR3 reads TGTGCCAGCAGTTACTCAGGGGGGACTGAAGCTTTCTTT.

The sample holds a few counts of this clone. This chain links TRBV6-1 with TRBJ1-1; D not resolved. Trimming removed 1 base from V and 9 bases from J, with 12 bases in between. Germline assignment: CDR1 MNHNS and CDR2 SASEGT. This CDR3 has 13 amino acids. CDR3: CASSEEQGRKAFF. The CDR3 DNA is TGTGCCAGCAGTGAAGAACAAGGACGGAAAGCTTTCTTT.

This clone was seen just once. V and J are TRBV29-1 and TRBJ1-5, with D hard to call. There are 12 residues in the CDR3. Germline CDR1 SQVTM, CDR2 ANQGSEA. V was pared by 4 bases and J by 4 bases, with 8 bases between. The CDR3 is CSVGMGNQPQHF. Written as DNA, the CDR3 is TGCAGCGTTGGGATGGGGAATCAGCCCCAGCATTTT.

This clone appeared a single time. The genes are TRBV6-5 and TRBJ1-1, with a weak D call TRBD1 (5 bases). V was shortened by 7 bases and J by 4 bases, with 16 bases between the two germline ends. CDR3 length: 14 residues. Per the germline V gene, CDR1 is MNHEY and CDR2 is SVGAGI. DNA of the CDR3: TGTGCCAGCACCCGGGGGTTAGGAGCCACTGAAGCTTTCTTT. Translation gives CASTRGLGATEAFF.